Detailed here is one T cell receptor (beta chain). These data belong to a study of cytomegalovirus exposure and HLA in healthy donors. The CDR3 sequence is 14 residues long. CDR1 MNHNY and CDR2 SVGAGI come from the germline V gene (reference sequence). V was clipped by 1 base and J by 8 bases; unmatched bases: 4. Primers for the PCR totalled 60 Vbeta and 13 Jbeta. Under the authors' procedure: Tens of millions of unique TCR beta chains, 9 million to 14 million shared, were counted in a later analysis. Clones were sequenced by immunoSEQ multiplex PCR, and TCRdb holds only the in-frame ones, with some missing. V and J calls and clone size are given by that table; D and trimming were obtained from the DNA. This table holds about 130,000 clones.

The material sequenced was PBMCs. This receptor was taken from a man between 18 and 35 years old in good health and CMV-seronegative. The chain recombines TRBV6-6 with TRBJ1-4; 7 nucleotides align to TRBD1. The CDR3 spells CASSYYVQGEKLFF. CDR3 bases: TGTGCCAGCAGTTACTACGTACAGGGGGAAAAACTGTTTTTT.